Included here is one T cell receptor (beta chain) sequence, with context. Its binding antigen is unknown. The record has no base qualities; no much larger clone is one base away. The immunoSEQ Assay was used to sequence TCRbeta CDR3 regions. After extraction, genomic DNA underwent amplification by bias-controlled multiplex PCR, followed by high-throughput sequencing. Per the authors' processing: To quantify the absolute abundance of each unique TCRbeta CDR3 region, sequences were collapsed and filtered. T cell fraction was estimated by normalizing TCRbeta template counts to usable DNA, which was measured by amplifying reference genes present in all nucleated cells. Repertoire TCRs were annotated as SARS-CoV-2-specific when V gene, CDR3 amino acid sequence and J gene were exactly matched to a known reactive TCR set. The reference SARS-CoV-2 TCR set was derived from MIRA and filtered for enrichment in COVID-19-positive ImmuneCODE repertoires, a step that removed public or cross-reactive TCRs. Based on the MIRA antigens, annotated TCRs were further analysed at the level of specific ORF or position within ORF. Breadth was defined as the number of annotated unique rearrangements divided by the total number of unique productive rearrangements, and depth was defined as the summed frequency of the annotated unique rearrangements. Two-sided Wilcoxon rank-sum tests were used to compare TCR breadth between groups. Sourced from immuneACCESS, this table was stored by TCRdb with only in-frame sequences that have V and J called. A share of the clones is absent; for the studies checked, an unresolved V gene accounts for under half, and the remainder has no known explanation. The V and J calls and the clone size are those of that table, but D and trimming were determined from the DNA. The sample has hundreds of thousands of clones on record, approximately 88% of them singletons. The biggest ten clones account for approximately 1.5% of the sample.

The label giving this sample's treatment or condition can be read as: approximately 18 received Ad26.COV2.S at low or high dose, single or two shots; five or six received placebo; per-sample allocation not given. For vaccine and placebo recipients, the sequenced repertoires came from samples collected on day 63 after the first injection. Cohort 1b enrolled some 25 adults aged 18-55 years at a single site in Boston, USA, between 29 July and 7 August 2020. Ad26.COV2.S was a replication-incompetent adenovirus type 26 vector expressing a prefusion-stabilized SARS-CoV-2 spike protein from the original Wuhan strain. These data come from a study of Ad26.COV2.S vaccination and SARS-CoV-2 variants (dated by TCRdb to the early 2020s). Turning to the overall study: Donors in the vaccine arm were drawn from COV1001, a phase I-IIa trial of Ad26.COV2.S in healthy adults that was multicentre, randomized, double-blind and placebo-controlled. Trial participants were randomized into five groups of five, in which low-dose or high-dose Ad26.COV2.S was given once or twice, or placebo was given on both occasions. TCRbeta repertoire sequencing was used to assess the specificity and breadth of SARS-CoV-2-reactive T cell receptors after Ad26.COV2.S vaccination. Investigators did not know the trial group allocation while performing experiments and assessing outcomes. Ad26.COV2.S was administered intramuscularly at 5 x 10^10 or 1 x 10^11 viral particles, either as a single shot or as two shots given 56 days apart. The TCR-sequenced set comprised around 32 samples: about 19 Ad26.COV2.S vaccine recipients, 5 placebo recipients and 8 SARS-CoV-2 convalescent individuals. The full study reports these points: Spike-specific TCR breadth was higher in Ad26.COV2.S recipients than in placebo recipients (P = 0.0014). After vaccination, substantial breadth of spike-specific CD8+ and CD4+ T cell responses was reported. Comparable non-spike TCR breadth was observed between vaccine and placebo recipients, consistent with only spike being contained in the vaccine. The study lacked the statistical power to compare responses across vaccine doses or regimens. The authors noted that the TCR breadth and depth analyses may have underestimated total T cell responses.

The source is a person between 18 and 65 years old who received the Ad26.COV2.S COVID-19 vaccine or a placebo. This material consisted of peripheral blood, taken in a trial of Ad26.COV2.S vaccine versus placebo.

Here the CDR3 is given as CASAGTADRRAQHF. The DNA is TGCGCCAGCGCCGGGACAGCAGACCGCCGGGCCCAGCATTTT. The chain links TRBV10-2 with TRBJ1-5; 7 middle bases align to TRBD1. There are 14 amino acids in the CDR3, from cysteine to phenylalanine inclusive. The entry retains the CDR3 DNA only, 42 bases that are in frame from base 1. V loses 8 bases at its end and J loses 11 bases; junction bases beyond the gene matches: 15. Looking up the germline V gene yields CDR1 WSHSY and CDR2 SAAADI.